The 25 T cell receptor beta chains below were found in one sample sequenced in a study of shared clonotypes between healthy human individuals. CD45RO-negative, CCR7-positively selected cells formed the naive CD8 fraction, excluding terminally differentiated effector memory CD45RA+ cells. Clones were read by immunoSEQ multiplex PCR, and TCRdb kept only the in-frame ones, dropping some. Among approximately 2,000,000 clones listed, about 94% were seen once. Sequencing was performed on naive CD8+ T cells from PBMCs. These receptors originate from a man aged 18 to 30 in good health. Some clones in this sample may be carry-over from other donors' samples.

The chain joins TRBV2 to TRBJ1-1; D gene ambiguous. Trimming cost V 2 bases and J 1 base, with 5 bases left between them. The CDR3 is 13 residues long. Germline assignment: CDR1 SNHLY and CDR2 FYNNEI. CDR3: CASSEPRNTEAFF. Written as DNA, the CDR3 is TGTGCCAGCAGTGAACCCCGGAACACTGAAGCTTTCTTT.

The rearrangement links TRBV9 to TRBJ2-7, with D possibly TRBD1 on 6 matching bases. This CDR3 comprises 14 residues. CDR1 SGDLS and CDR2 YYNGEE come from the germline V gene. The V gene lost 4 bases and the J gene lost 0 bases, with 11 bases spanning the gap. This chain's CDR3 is CASSTGDTSYEQYF. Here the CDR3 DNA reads TGTGCCAGCAGCACCGGGGACACCTCCTACGAGCAGTACTTC. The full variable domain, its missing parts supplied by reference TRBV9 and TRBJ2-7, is DSGVTQTPKHLITATGQRVTLRCSPRSGDLSVYWYQQSLDQGLQFLIQYYNGEERAKGNILERFSAQQFPDLHSELNLSSLELGDSALYFCASSTGDTSYEQYFGPGTRLTVT.

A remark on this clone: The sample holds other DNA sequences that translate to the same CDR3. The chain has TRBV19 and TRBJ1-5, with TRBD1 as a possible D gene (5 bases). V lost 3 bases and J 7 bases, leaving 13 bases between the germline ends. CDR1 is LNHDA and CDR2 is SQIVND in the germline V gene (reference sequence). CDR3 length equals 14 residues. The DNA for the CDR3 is TGTGCCAGTAGTATCCGGGACTCAGGACAGCCCCAGCATTTT. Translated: CASSIRDSGQPQHF.

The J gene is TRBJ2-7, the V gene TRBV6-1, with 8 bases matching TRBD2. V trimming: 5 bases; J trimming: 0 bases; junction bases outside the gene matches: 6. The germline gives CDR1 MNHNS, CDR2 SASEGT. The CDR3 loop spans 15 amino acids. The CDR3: CASSKTSESSYEQYF. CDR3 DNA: TGTGCCAGCAGTAAGACTAGCGAGAGCTCCTACGAGCAGTACTTC.

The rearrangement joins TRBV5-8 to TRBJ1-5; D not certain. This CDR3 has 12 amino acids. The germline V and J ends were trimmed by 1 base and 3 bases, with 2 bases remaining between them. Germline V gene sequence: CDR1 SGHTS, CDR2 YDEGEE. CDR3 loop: CASSLYNQPQHF. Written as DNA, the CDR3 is TGTGCCAGCAGCTTGTACAATCAGCCCCAGCATTTT.

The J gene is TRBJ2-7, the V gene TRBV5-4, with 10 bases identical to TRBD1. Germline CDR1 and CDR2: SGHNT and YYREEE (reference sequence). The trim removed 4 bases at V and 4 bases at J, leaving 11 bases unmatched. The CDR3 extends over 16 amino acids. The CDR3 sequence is CASSDRTRDRGYEQYF. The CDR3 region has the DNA TGTGCCAGCAGCGATCGTACCCGGGACAGGGGTTACGAGCAGTACTTC.

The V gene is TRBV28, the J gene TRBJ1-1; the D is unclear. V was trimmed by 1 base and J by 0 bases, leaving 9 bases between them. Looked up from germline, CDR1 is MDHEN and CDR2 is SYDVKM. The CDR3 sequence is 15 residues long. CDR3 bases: TGTGCCAGCAGTTTATTTACGAACATGAACACTGAAGCTTTCTTT. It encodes CASSLFTNMNTEAFF.

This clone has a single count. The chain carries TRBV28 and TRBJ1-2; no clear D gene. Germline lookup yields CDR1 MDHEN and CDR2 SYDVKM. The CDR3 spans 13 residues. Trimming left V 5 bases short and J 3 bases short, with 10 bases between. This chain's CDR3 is CASSPGLHYGYTF. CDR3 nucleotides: TGTGCCAGCAGTCCCGGGCTCCACTATGGCTACACCTTC.

DNA of the CDR3: TGTGCCAGCAGCCGCTCCACCTACGAGCAGTACTTC. Amino acid sequence: CASSRSTYEQYF. The gene calls are TRBV7-9 and TRBJ2-7; D is unresolved. Trimming cost V 5 bases and J 2 bases, with 7 bases left between them. The CDR3 runs to 12 residues. Looked up from germline, CDR1 is SEHNR and CDR2 is FQNEAQ (reference sequence).

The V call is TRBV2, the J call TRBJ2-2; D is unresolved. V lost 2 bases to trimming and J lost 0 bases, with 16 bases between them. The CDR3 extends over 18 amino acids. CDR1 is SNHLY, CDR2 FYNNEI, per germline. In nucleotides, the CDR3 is TGTGCCAGCAGTGAAACGGTACTCGCCCTCGCGAACACCGGGGAGCTGTTTTTT. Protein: CASSETVLALANTGELFF. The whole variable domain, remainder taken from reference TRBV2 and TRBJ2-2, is EPEVTQTPSHQVTQMGQEVILRCVPISNHLYFYWYRQILGQKVEFLVSFYNNEISEKSEIFDDQFSVERPDGSNFTLKIRSTKLEDSAMYFCASSETVLALANTGELFFGEGSRLTVL.

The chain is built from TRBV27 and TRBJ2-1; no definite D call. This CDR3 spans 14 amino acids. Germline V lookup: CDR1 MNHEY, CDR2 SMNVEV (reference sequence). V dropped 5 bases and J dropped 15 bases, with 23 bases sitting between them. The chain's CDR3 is CASSPIDRPNYRFF. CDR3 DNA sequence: TGTGCCAGCAGTCCCATAGATAGACCTAACTACAGGTTCTTC.

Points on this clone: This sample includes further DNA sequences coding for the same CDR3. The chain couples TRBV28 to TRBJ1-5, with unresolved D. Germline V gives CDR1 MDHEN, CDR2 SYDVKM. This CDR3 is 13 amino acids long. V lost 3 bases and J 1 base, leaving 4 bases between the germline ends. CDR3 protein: CASSFSSNQPQHF. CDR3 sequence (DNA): TGTGCCAGCAGTTTTAGCAGCAATCAGCCCCAGCATTTT.

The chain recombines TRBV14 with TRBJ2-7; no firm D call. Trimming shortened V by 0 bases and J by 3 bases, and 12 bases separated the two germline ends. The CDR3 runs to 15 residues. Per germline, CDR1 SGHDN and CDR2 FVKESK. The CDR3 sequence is CASSQESRPYYEQYF. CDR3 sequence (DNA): TGTGCCAGCAGCCAAGAGTCGCGGCCATACTACGAGCAGTACTTC.

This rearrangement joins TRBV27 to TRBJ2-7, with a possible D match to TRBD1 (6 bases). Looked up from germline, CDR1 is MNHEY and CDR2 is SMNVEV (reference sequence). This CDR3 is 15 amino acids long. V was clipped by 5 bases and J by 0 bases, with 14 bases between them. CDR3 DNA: TGTGCCAGCAGTCGAAGGACAGTGAGCTCCTACGAGCAGTACTTC. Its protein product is CASSRRTVSSYEQYF.

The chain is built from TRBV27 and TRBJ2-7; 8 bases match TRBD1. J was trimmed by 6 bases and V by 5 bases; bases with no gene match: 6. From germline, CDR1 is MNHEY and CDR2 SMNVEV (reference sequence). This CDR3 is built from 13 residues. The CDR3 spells CASSPRTGREQYF. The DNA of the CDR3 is TGTGCCAGCAGTCCGCGGACAGGGCGCGAGCAGTACTTC.

CDR3 bases: TGTGCCAGCACCCCATGGGGAGGGTACGAGCAGTACTTC. Protein product: CASTPWGGYEQYF. The rearrangement uses TRBV28 and TRBJ2-7; TRBD2 matches 7 bases. Germline-derived CDR1 and CDR2 are MDHEN and SYDVKM. CDR3 size: 13 residues. J was trimmed by 4 bases and V by 7 bases; bases with no gene match: 7.

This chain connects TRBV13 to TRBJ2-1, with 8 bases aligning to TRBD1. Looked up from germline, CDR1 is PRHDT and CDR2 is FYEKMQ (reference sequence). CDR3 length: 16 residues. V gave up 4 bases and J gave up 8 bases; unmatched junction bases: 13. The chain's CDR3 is CASSSKTKTGDDEQFF. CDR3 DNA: TGTGCCAGCAGCTCGAAAACCAAGACAGGGGACGATGAGCAGTTCTTC.

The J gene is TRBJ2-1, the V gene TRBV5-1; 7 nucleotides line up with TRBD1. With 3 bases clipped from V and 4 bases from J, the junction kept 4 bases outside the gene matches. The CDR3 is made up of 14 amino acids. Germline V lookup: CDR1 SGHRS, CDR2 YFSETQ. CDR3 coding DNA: TGCGCCAGCAGCTCCAGCAGGGGGTACAATGAGCAGTTCTTC. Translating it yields CASSSSRGYNEQFF.

The CDR3 region has the DNA TGTGCCAGCAGTGACGGGCGGGCCACCCTCGAGCAGTACTTC. Protein sequence: CASSDGRATLEQYF. The rearrangement joins TRBV2 to TRBJ2-7, with D maybe TRBD2 (5 bases). Germline assignment: CDR1 SNHLY and CDR2 FYNNEI. The V end lost 3 bases, the J end lost 6 bases, and 15 bases lay between the germline ends. The CDR3 loop spans 14 amino acids.

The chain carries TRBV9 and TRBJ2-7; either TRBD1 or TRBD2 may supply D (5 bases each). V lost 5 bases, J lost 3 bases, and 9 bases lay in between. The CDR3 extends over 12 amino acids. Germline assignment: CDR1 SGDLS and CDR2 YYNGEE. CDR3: CASRGESYEQYF. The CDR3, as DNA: TGTGCCAGCAGGGGGGAGAGCTACGAGCAGTACTTC.

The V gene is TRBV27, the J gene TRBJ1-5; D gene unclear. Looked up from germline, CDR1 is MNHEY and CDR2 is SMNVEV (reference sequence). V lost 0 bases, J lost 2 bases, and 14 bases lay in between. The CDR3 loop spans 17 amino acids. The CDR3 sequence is CASSLSSSRWGNQPQHF. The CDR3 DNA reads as TGTGCCAGCAGTTTATCGTCCTCGCGTTGGGGCAATCAGCCCCAGCATTTT.

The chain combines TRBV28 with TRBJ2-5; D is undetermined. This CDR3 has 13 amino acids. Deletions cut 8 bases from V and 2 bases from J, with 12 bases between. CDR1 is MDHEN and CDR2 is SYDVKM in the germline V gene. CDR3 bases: TGTGCCAGCGCTGTGGAGATACAAGAGACCCAGTACTTC. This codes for CASAVEIQETQYF.

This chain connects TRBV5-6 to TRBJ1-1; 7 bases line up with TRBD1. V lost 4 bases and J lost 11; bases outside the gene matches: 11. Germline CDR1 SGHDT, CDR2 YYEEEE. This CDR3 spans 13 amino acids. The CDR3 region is CASSPTGARGAFF. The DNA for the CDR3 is TGTGCCAGCAGCCCAACAGGGGCCCGGGGGGCTTTCTTT. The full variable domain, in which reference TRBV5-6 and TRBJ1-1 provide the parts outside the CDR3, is DAGVTQSPTHLIKTRGQQVTLRCSPKSGHDTVSWYQQALGQGPQFIFQYYEEEERQRGNFPDRFSGHQFPNYSSELNVNALLLGDSALYLCASSPTGARGAFFGQGTRLTVV.

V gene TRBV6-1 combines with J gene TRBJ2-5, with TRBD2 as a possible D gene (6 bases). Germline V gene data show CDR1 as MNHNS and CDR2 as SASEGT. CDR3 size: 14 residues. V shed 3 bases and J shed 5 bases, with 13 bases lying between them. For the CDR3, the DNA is TGTGCCAGCAGTGATCTGGGGGAGGAGGAGACCCAGTACTTC. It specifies CASSDLGEEETQYF.

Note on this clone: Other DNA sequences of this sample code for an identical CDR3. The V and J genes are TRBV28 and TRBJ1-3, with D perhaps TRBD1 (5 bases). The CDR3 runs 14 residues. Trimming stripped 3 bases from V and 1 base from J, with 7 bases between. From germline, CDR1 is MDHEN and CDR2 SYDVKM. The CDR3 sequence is CASSLGLSGNTIYF. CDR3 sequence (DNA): TGTGCCAGCAGTTTGGGGCTATCTGGAAACACCATATATTTT.